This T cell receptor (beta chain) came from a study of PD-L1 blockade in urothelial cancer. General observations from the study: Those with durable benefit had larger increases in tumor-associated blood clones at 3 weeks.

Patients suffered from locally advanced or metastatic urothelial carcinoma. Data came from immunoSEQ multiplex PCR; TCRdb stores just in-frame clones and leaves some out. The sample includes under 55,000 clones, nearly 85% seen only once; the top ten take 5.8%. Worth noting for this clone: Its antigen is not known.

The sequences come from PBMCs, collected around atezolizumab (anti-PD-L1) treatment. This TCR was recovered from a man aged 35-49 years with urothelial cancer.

The CDR3 is CASSSERGYEQYF. The CDR3 nucleotides read TGTGCCAGCAGCTCCGAGAGAGGCTACGAGCAGTACTTC. The chain carries TRBV7-2 and TRBJ2-7, with no clear D. The CDR3 loop spans 13 amino acids. Germline V lookup: CDR1 SGHTA, CDR2 FQGNSA. V shed 4 bases and J shed 3 bases, with 10 bases lying between them.